This TCR beta chain was captured in a study of PD-L1 blockade in urothelial cancer. In the study overall: Starting in 2014, patients were given atezolizumab (1,200 mg intravenously every 3 weeks). At 3 weeks after treatment start (second dose) and again at 6 weeks, blood was analyzed. Study-level points and caveats: Larger 3-week expansion of tumor-associated blood clones was seen in durable-benefit patients.

The repertoire was sequenced with immunoSEQ multiplex PCR; TCRdb's copy has only in-frame clones and lacks some. The table includes around 40,000 clones, 80% to 90% detected once. In regard to this clone: The antigen is undetermined.

The CDR3 runs to 12 residues. V gave up 10 bases and J gave up 3 bases, with 13 bases separating them. CDR1 LNHDA and CDR2 SQIVND come from the germline V gene (reference sequence). Every patient provided from 1 to 8 samples, collected pretreatment and on-treatment. This TCR was sampled from a man in his fifties or sixties with urothelial cancer. The source was PBMCs, collected around atezolizumab (anti-PD-L1) treatment. The chain employs TRBV19 and TRBJ2-7; D might be TRBD2 (6 bases). CDR3 sequence (DNA): TGTGCCACCCAGGAGGGTAACTACGAGCAGTACTTC. This translates into CATQEGNYEQYF.